This TCR beta chain was profiled in a study of shared clonotypes between healthy human individuals (dated by TCRdb to the early 2020s). Background on the whole study: The cohort included three men and a couple of women between 18 and 49 years of age. Per donor, three plates each were used for CD4 naive and CD4 memory, two for CD8 naive, and one for CD8 memory. To estimate repertoire size and how much clonotype sharing occurs between individuals, the study deeply sequenced the blood TCR repertoires of about five healthy adults. To increase sequencing depth and limit assay-specific biases, different laboratories used diverse techniques to prepare libraries and sequence TCR repertoires. Between about 0.94 and 8.9 billion PBMCs per donor were obtained by leukapheresis. What the research found in general, with its limitations: Larger estimated clonotype richness was generally found for naive subsets than for memory subsets. Pairwise subsampling indicated that sequencing depth was expected to affect the degree of clonotype sharing among donors. Even with the large sequencing depth, rarefaction of the sorted-subset datasets indicated that sequencing was incomplete. Clonotypes shared by all four sorted-subset donors showed higher generation probabilities than non-shared clonotypes. Sharing across a few donors was observed for around 5% of naive CD4, 3.5% of naive CD8, about 2.3% of memory CD4, and approximately 0.41% of memory CD8 clonotypes. Sampling was restricted to blood, and TCR repertoires in tissue are likely to differ from TCR repertoires in blood. The small number of donors limited the genetic and exposure-history diversity represented.

TCR CDR3 regions were amplified from genomic DNA by multiplex PCR using the deep immunoSEQ assay. For each cell subset, the extracted genomic DNA was distributed evenly across all wells of several immunoSEQ 96-well plates, and each plate served as one replicate. For sorted subsets, approximately 210 ng of genomic DNA, equivalent to roughly 33,000 T cell genomes, went into each replicate PCR. Purified libraries were quantified with a Qubit 3.0 fluorometer, sized on a Bioanalyzer 2100, and re-quantified with the KAPA Library Quantification kit. A separate single-read 150-cycle Illumina NextSeq 550 flow cell was used to sequence each immunoSEQ 96-well plate. The source study handled its data this way. Because only junctional sequences without quality scores were contained in the immunoSEQ output, filtering matching that applied to full-length reads could not be performed. To assign V/J genes and CDR3, sequences were annotated using PyIR, a Python wrapper for IgBLAST v1.9, with IMGT germline references. Reads were filtered out if the reads had weak V/J assignments (E-value above 1e-6), no CDR3, stop codons, out-of-frame junctions, or ambiguous translated residues. V3J clonotypes were defined as sequences sharing an identical inferred V gene, J gene, and CDR3 amino acid sequence. Percentage overlap between repertoires was calculated by dividing the number of shared unique clonotypes by the size of the smaller repertoire. RTK rarefaction, the Chao1 estimator, and Recon v2.1 estimates of unobserved clonotypes were used to assess repertoire richness. Generation probabilities for all TCRbeta clonotypes obtained by the gDNA method from several donors were computed using OLGA. TCRdb provides this immuneACCESS table in a form limited to in-frame rearrangements. Some clones are lacking; in checked studies, under half of them reflect an unresolved V gene, and why the rest are absent is not known. D and trimming were read from the DNA, whereas the V and J calls and clone size are those reported in that table. The sample data list a few million clones, and approximately 94% of these were observed just once. The biggest ten clones account for approximately 0.13% of the sample.

The donors were healthy, HIV-negative adults with no recently reported acute infections or vaccinations. Only Caucasian adults living in Nashville, Tennessee, USA were represented among the donors. Magnetic negative selection was used to enrich CD4+ T cells, after which naive cells were positively selected on CD45RA and the negative fraction became the memory subset. Blood was obtained by leukapheresis, after which PBMCs were separated by Ficoll-Histopaque density gradient centrifugation and cryopreserved in liquid nitrogen vapor phase. Analytical flow cytometry was used to check the purity and quantity of each magnetically sorted T cell population. Genomic DNA was isolated from every sorted fraction and measured by UV absorbance on a Nanodrop 2000c. For this clone: This clone's antigen is unknown. Per-base quality was not reported, and no clone a single base away is much larger than it.

CDR1 is given as SEHNR and CDR2 as FQNEAQ, both from the germline V gene (reference sequence). V and J lose 5 bases and 4 bases, and a span of 23 bases separates them. Reading from cysteine to phenylalanine, the CDR3 counts 17 amino acids. The retained sequence is limited to the CDR3, 51 bases, with the frame set at the first base. Sequencing used naive CD4+ T cells sorted from blood. Taken with the paper, the label for cell subset or site translates to: CD45RA+ positively selected. The TCR originated in a man between 18 and 29 years old in good health. The chain employs TRBV7-9 and TRBJ1-2, and TRBD1 may be the D gene, going by 5 matching bases. CDR3 reads: CASSPRGSSEAVYGYTF. In nucleotides, the sequence is TGTGCCAGCAGCCCCCGGGGGAGTTCGGAAGCGGTCTATGGCTACACCTTC.